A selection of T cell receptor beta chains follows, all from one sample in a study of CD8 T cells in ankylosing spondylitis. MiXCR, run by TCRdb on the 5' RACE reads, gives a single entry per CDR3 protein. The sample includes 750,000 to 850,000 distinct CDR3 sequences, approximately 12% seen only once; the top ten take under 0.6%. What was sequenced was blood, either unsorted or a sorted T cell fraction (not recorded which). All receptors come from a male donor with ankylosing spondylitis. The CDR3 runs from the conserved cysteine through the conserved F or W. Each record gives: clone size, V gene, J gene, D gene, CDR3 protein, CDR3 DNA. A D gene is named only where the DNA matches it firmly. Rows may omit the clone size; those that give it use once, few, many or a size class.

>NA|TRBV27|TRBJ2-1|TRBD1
CASSPQGARGYNEQFF
TGTGCCAGCAGTCCGCAGGGGGCGCGGGGTTACAATGAGCAGTTCTTC
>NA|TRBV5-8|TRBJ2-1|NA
CASSLTSRDEQFF
TGTGCCAGCAGCTTAACGTCTAGGGATGAGCAGTTCTTC
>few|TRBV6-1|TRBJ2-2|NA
CASSRTPWDTGELFF
TGTGCCAGCAGCCGGACTCCCTGGGACACCGGGGAGCTGTTTTTT
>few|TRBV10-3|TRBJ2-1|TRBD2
CATSQGMTSGSGYNEQFF
TGTGCCACCTCCCAGGGGATGACTAGCGGGAGTGGGTACAATGAGCAGTTCTTC
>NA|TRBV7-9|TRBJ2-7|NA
CASSQKYEQYF
TGTGCCAGCAGCCAGAAGTACGAGCAGTACTTC
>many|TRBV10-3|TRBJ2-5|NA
CAISDRTTETQYF
TGTGCCATCAGTGATAGGACAACGGAGACCCAGTACTTC
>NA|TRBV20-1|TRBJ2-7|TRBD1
CSAAGQGSEQYF
TGCAGTGCTGCAGGACAGGGTTCCGAGCAGTACTTC
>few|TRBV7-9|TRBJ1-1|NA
CASSPRSRGDTEAFF
TGTGCCAGCAGCCCCCGTTCCCGAGGGGACACTGAAGCTTTCTTT
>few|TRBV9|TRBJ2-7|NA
CASSVEVRGYEQYF
TGTGCCAGCAGCGTAGAGGTCAGGGGCTACGAGCAGTACTTC
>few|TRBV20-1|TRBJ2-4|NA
CSARGSAGTIQYF
TGCAGTGCTAGGGGGTCTGCAGGGACCATTCAGTACTTC
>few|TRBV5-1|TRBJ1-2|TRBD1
CASSPSWDRTNYGYTF
TGCGCCAGCAGCCCGTCCTGGGACAGAACAAACTATGGCTACACCTTC
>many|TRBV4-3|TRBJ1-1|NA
CASSQDLLNTEAFF
TGCGCCAGCAGCCAAGATCTCCTAAACACTGAAGCTTTCTTT
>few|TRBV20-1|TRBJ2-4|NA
CSAALGGAKNIQYF
TGCAGTGCTGCCTTAGGAGGGGCCAAAAACATTCAGTACTTC
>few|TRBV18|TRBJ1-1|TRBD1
CASSHTGTGTEAFF
TGTGCCAGCTCACACACGGGGACAGGGACTGAAGCTTTCTTT
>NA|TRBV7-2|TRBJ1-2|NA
CASTLFYGYTF
TGTGCCAGCACCCTCTTTTATGGCTACACCTTC
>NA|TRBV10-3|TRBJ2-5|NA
CATSQAGSGETQYF
TGTGCTACCTCACAAGCTGGGAGCGGGGAGACCCAGTACTTC
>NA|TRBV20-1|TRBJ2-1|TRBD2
CSARDSGSGEQFF
TGCAGTGCTAGAGATAGCGGGAGCGGAGAGCAGTTCTTC
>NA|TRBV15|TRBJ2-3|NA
CATSRFRTPDTQYF
TGTGCCACCAGCAGATTCCGGACCCCAGATACGCAGTATTTT
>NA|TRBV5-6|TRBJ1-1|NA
CASSSGTSRTEAFF
TGTGCCAGCAGCAGCGGGACTTCGAGGACTGAAGCTTTCTTT
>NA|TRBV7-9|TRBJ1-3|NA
CASSPRTGGRNTIYF
TGTGCCAGCAGCCCCCGGACGGGAGGTAGAAACACCATATATTTT
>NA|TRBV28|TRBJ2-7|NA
CASSFLNEQYF
TGTGCCAGCAGTTTCCTGAACGAGCAGTACTTC
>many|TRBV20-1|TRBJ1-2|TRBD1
CSGTGVNYGYTF
TGCAGTGGGACAGGGGTTAACTATGGCTACACCTTC
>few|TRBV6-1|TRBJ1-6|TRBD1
CASRVGQSNSYNSPLHF
TGTGCCAGCAGAGTGGGACAGTCCAACTCCTATAATTCACCCCTCCACTTT
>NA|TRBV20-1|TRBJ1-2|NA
CSGAGNNYGYTF
TGCAGTGGGGCAGGAAACAACTATGGCTACACCTTC
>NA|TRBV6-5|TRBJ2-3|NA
CASYYGGTQYF
TGTGCCAGCTACTACGGGGGTACGCAGTATTTT
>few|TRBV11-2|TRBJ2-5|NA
CASSLEWVGAQYF
TGTGCCAGCAGCTTAGAGTGGGTCGGGGCCCAGTACTTC
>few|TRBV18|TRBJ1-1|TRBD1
CASSPLPGQGNTEAFF
TGTGCCAGCTCACCCCTCCCGGGACAGGGGAACACTGAAGCTTTCTTT
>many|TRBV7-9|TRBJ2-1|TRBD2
CASSRRTSGRSYNEQFF
TGTGCCAGCAGCAGACGGACTAGCGGGAGGTCCTACAATGAGCAGTTCTTC
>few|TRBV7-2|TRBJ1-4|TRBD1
CASSLFDRAREKLFF
TGTGCCAGCAGCTTATTCGACAGGGCAAGGGAAAAACTGTTTTTT
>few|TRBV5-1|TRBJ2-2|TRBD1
CASRYDRAGELFF
TGCGCCAGCAGATACGACAGGGCCGGGGAGCTGTTTTTT
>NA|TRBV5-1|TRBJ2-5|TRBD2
CASSRLAGLGETQYF
TGCGCCAGCAGCCGACTAGCGGGGTTGGGCGAGACCCAGTACTTC
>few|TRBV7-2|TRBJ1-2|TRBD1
CASSLGPPGQGAYGYTF
TGTGCCAGCAGCTTAGGGCCCCCGGGACAGGGGGCCTATGGCTACACCTTC
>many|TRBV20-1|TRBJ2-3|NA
CSLLTGSSTDTQYF
TGCAGCCTCCTAACAGGGAGCAGCACAGATACGCAGTATTTT
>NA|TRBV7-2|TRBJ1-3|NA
CASSLAALQGNTIYF
TGTGCCAGCAGCTTAGCGGCCCTACAGGGAAACACCATATATTTT
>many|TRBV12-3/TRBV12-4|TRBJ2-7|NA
CASSLGYEQYF
TGTGCCAGCAGCTTAGGCTACGAGCAGTACTTC
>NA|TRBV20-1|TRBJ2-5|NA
CSASVVGVQETQYF
TGCAGTGCTAGTGTAGTGGGGGTTCAGGAGACCCAGTACTTC
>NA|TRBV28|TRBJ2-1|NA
CASSPSWGGRYNEQFF
TGTGCCAGCAGCCCATCTTGGGGCGGACGTTACAATGAGCAGTTCTTC
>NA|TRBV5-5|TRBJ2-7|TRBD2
CASSPGTSGRLTYEQYF
TGTGCCAGCAGCCCGGGGACTAGCGGGAGACTAACCTACGAGCAGTACTTC
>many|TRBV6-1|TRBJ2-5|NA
CASSPAGTETQYF
TGTGCCAGCAGCCCCGCAGGGACGGAGACCCAGTACTTC
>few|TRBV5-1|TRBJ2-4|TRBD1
CASSSGGAKNIQYF
TGCGCCAGCAGCTCAGGGGGCGCCAAAAACATTCAGTACTTC
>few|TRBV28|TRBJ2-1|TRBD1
CASSFADRGDEQFF
TGTGCCAGCAGTTTTGCGGACAGGGGCGATGAGCAGTTCTTC
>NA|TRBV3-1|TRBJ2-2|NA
CASSQGSGIGELFF
TGTGCCAGCAGCCAAGGTTCAGGGATCGGGGAGCTGTTTTTT
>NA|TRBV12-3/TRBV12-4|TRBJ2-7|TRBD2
CASSHSGGTYEQYF
TGTGCCAGCAGCCATAGCGGGGGAACCTACGAGCAGTACTTC
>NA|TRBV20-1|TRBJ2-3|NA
CSAPQPGSADTQYF
TGCAGTGCCCCTCAACCCGGTAGCGCAGATACGCAGTATTTT
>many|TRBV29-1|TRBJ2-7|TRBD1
CSVEGGQGADEQYF
TGCAGCGTTGAAGGGGGACAGGGTGCGGACGAGCAGTACTTC
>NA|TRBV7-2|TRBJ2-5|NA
CASSEWQGRETQYF
TGTGCCAGCAGCGAGTGGCAGGGGAGAGAGACCCAGTACTTC
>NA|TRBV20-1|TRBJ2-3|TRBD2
CSASRTGGTSGRGHGTDTQYF
TGCAGTGCTAGTAGGACAGGGGGGACTAGCGGGAGAGGGCATGGCACAGATACGCAGTATTTT
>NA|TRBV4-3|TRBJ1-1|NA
CASRFGESTEAFF
TGCGCCAGCAGATTCGGGGAGAGCACTGAAGCTTTCTTT
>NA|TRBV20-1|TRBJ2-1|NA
CSAKRLPSSYNEQFF
TGCAGTGCCAAAAGACTGCCGAGCTCCTACAATGAGCAGTTCTTC
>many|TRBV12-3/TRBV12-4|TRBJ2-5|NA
CASSLRPPTQYF
TGTGCCAGCAGCTTGAGACCCCCGACCCAGTACTTC
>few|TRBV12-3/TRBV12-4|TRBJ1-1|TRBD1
CASTWDSYTEAFF
TGTGCCAGCACCTGGGACAGCTACACTGAAGCTTTCTTT
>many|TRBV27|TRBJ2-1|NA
CASSYRVVGTYNEQFF
TGTGCCAGCAGTTACAGGGTTGTAGGGACCTACAATGAGCAGTTCTTC
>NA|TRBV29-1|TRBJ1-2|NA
CSAHGAFRGYGYTF
TGCAGCGCGCACGGGGCCTTTAGAGGCTATGGCTACACCTTC
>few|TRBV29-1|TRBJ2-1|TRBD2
CSAIGTSIYNEQFF
TGCAGCGCTATCGGGACTAGTATCTACAATGAGCAGTTCTTC
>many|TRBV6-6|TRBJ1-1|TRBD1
CASSYAGGTEAFF
TGTGCCAGCAGTTACGCAGGGGGGACTGAAGCTTTCTTT
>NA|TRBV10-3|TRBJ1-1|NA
CAISALSGENTEAFF
TGTGCCATCAGTGCTCTTAGCGGGGAAAACACTGAAGCTTTCTTT
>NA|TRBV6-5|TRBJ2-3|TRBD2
CASSYFQTSGSRDTQYF
TGTGCCAGCAGTTACTTCCAAACTAGCGGGAGTAGGGATACGCAGTATTTT